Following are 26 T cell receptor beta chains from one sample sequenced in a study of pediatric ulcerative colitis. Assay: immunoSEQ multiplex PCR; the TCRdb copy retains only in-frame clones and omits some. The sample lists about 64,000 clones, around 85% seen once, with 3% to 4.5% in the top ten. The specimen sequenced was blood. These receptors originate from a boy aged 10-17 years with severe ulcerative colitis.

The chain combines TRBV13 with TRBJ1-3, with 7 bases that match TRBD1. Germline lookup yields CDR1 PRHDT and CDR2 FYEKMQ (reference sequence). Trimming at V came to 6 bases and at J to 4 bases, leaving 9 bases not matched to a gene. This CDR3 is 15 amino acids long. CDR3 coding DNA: TGTGCCAGCAGGTTAAGAGGGACAGCCGGAAACACCATATATTTT. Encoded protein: CASRLRGTAGNTIYF.

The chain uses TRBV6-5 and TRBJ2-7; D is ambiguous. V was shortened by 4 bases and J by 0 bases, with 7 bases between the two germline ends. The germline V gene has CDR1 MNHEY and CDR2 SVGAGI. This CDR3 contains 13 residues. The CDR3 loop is CASSSPSSYEQYF. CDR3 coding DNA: TGTGCCAGCAGTTCCCCGAGCTCCTACGAGCAGTACTTC.

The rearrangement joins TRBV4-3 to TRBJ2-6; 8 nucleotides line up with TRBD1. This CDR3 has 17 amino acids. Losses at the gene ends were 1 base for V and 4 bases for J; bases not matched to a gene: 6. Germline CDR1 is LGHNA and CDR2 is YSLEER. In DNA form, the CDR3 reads TGCGCCAGCAGCCAAGGGACAGGGTGGGTCGGGGCCAACGTCCTGACTTTC. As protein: CASSQGTGWVGANVLTF.

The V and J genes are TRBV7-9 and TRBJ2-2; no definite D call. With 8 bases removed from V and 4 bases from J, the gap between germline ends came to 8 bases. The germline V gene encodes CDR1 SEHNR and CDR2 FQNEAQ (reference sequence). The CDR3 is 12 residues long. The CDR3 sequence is CASLPSTGELFF. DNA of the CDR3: TGTGCCAGCCTCCCGAGCACCGGGGAGCTGTTTTTT.

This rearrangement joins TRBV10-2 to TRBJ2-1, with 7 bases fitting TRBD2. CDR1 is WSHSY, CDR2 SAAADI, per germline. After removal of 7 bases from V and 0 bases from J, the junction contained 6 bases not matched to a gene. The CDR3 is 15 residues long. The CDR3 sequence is CASTDGLVSYNEQFF. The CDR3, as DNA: TGCGCCAGCACCGACGGACTAGTCTCCTACAATGAGCAGTTCTTC.

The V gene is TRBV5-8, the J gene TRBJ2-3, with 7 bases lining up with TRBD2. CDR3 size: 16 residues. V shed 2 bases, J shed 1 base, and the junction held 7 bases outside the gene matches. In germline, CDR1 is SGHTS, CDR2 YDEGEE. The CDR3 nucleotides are TGTGCCAGCAGCTTCCACGCGGGAGAGGGCACAGATACGCAGTATTTT. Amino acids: CASSFHAGEGTDTQYF.

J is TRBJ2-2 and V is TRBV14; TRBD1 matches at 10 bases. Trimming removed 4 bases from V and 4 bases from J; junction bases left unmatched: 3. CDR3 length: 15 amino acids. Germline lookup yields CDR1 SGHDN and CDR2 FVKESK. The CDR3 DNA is TGTGCCAGCAGCCTCGGACAGGGGGTCACCGGGGAGCTGTTTTTT. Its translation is CASSLGQGVTGELFF.

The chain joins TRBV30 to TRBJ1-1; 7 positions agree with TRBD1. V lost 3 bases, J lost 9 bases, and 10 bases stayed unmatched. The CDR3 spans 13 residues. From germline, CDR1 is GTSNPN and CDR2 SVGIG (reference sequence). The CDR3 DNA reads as TGTGCCTGGAGCTACGACGGGACAGACAAAGCTTTCTTT. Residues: CAWSYDGTDKAFF.

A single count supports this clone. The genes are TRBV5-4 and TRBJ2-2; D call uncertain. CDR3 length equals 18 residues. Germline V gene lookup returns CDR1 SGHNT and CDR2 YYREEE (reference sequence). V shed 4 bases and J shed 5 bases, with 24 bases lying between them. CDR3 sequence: CASSPGGSTSLETGELFF. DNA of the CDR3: TGTGCCAGCAGCCCCGGCGGATCAACTTCGCTGGAGACCGGGGAGCTGTTTTTT. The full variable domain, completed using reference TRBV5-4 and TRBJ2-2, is ETGVTQSPTHLIKTRGQQVTLRCSSQSGHNTVSWYQQALGQGPQFIFQYYREEENGRGNFPPRFSGLQFPNYSSELNVNALELDDSALYLCASSPGGSTSLETGELFFGEGSRLTVL.

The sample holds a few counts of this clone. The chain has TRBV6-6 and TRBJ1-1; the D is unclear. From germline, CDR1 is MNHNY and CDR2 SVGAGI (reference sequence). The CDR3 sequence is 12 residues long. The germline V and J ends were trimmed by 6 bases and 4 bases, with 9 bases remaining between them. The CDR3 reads CASSPTSTEAFF. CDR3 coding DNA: TGTGCCAGCAGCCCTACATCCACTGAAGCTTTCTTT.

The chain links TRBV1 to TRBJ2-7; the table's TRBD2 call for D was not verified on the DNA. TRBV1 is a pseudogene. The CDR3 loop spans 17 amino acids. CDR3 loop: CTSSHRLQGLGTYEQYF. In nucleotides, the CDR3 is TGCACCAGCAGCCACCGTCTACAGGGACTAGGTACCTACGAGCAGTACTTC.

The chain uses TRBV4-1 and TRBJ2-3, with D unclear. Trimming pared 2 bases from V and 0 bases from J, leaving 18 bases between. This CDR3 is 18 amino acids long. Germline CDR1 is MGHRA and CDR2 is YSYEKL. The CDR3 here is CASSQSGGARTSTDTQYF. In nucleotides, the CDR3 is TGCGCCAGCAGCCAATCCGGTGGCGCCCGCACTAGCACAGATACGCAGTATTTT.

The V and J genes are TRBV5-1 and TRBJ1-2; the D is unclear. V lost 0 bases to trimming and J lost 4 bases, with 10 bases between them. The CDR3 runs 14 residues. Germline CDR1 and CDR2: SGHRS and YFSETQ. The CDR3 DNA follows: TGCGCCAGCAGCTTGGTCCCGCAATTCTATGGCTACACCTTC. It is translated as CASSLVPQFYGYTF.

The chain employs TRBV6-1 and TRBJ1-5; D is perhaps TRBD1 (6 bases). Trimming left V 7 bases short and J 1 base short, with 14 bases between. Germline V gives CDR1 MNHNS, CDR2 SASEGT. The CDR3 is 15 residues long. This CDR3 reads CASTLRGGSNQPQHF. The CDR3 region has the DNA TGTGCCAGCACTTTGAGGGGGGGGAGCAATCAGCCCCAGCATTTT.

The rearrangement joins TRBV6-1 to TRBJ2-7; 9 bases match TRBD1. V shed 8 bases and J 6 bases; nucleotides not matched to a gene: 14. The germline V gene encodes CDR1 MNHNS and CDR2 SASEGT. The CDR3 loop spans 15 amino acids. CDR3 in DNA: TGTGCCAGCTCAAACCCGAGGACAGGGGCCCCCGAGCAGTACTTC. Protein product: CASSNPRTGAPEQYF.

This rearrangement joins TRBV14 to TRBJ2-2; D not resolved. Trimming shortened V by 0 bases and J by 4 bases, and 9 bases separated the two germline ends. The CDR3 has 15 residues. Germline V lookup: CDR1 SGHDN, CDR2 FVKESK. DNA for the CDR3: TGTGCCAGCAGCCAAGAATTTGCTGCCACCGGGGAGCTGTTTTTT. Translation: CASSQEFAATGELFF.

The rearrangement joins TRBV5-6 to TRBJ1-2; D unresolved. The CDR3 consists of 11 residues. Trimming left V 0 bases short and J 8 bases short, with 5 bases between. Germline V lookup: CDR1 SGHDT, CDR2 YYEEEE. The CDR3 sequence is CASSLGNGYTF. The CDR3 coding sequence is TGTGCCAGCAGCTTGGGTAACGGCTACACCTTC. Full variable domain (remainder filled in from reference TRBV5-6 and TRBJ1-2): DAGVTQSPTHLIKTRGQQVTLRCSPKSGHDTVSWYQQALGQGPQFIFQYYEEEERQRGNFPDRFSGHQFPNYSSELNVNALLLGDSALYLCASSLGNGYTFGSGTRLTVV.

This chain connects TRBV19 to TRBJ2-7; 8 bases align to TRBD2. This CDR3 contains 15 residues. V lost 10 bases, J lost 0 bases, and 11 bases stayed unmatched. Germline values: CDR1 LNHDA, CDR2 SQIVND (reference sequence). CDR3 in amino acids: CATRWAAGDSYEQYF. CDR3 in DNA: TGTGCCACTCGATGGGCAGCGGGGGACTCCTACGAGCAGTACTTC.

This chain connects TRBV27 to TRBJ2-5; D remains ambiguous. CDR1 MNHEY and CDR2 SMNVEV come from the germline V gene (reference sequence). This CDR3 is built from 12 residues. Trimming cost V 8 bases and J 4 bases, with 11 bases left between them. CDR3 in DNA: TGTGCCAGCCGCCGGACGGGAGAGACCCAGTACTTC. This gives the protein CASRRTGETQYF.

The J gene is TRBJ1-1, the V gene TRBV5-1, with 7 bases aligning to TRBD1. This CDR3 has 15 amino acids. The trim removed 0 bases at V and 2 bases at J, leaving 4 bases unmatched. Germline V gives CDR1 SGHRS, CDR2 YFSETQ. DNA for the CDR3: TGCGCCAGCAGCTTGGGGACAGGACTCAACACTGAAGCTTTCTTT. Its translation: CASSLGTGLNTEAFF.

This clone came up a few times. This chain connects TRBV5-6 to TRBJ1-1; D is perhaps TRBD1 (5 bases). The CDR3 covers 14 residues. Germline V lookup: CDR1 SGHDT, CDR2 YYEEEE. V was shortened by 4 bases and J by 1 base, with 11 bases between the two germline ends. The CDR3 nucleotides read TGTGCCAGCAGCCACTCCGACAGGAACACTGAAGCTTTCTTT. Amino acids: CASSHSDRNTEAFF.

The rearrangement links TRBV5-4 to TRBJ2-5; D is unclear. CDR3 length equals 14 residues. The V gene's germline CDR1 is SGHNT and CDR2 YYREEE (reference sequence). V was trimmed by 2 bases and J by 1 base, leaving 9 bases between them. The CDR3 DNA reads TGTGCCAGCAGCTTCGGGCTAATCCAAGAGACCCAGTACTTC. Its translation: CASSFGLIQETQYF.

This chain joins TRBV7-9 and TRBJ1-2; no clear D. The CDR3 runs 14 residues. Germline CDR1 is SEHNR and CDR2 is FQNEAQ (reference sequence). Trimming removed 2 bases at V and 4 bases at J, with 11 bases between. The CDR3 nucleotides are TGTGCCAGCAGCTTACAGACGGGCCCCTATGGCTACACCTTC. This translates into CASSLQTGPYGYTF.

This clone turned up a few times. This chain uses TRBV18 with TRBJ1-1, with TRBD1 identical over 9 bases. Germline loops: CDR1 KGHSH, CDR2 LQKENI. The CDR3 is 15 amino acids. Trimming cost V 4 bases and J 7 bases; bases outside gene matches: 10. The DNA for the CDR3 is TGTGCCAGCTCACTCTCGGGACAGGGAATTTTTGAAGCTTTCTTT. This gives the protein CASSLSGQGIFEAFF.

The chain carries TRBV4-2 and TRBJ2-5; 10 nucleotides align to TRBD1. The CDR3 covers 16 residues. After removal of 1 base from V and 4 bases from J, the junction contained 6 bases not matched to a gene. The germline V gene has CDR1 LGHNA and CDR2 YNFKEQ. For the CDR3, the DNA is TGTGCCAGCAGCCAAGCCGAGACAGGGGGCGCAGAGACCCAGTACTTC. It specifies CASSQAETGGAETQYF.

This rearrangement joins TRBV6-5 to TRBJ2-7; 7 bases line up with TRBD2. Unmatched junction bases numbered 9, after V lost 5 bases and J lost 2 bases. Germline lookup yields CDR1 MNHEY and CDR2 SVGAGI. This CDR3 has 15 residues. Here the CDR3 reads CASSKGRAGTYEQYF. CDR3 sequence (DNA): TGTGCCAGCAGTAAGGGGAGGGCGGGAACCTACGAGCAGTACTTC.